In its sample, the clone carrying this T cell receptor beta chain was seen many times. Antigen specificity is unknown. This CDR3 region has 15 residues. Germline lookup yields CDR1 LNHDA and CDR2 SQIVND (reference sequence). V lost 9 bases and J lost 0, with 15 bases in between. The sample originates from a study of T cells in Graves' hyperthyroidism and ophthalmopathy. Regions amplified from RNA transcripts were the TCR beta CDR3 regions. When the TCR CDR3 underwent first-round RT-PCR, the HTBI primer set was used. One entry per CDR3 protein, called by TCRdb with MiXCR from the multiplex PCR reads. The sample contains about 590,000 distinct CDR3 sequences, approximately 14% of which appear only once. Pregnant or lactating patients were excluded, as were those with uncontrolled infection or other autoimmune disease. The diagnostic basis comprised clinical symptoms, serum thyroxine and TRAb, thyroid ultrasound and orbital computed tomography.

Findings and caveats of the study: Among clonotypes expanded in thyroid above 0.001, most were also found in blood.

This TCR derives from a woman in her late teens or twenties with Graves' ophthalmopathy. Sequencing was carried out using blood. This chain connects TRBV19 to TRBJ2-1, with a weak D call TRBD2 (7 bases). The CDR3 is CASSKGGSSYNEQFF. In nucleotides, the CDR3 is TGTGCCAGCTCCAAGGGGGGGAGCTCCTACAATGAGCAGTTCTTC.